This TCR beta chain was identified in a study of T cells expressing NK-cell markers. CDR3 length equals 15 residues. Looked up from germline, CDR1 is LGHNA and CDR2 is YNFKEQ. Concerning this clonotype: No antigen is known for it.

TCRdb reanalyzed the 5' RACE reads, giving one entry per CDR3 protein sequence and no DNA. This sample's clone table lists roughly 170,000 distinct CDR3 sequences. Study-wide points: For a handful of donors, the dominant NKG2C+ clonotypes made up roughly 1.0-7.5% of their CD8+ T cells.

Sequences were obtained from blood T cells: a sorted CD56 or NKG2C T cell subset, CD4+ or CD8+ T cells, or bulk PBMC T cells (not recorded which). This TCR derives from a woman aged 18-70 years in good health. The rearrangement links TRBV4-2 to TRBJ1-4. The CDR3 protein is CASSQASGQYEKLFF.